This T cell receptor beta chain was observed in a study of blood T cell repertoires in COVID-19. Study-wide background: In each case, the material was cDNA or gDNA derived from T cells, B-cell-depleted T cells, or PBMCs.

Authors' data handling: Amplification of reference gene primers was used by the study to estimate nucleated cell counts. Some clones are missing from TCRdb's copy, which holds only in-frame ones; the method was immunoSEQ multiplex PCR. The V and J calls and clone size are taken from that table; D and trimming were inferred from the DNA. The table has about 260,000 clones, more than 75% seen once. The sequence was collected from a woman in her fifties or sixties with acute or convalescent COVID-19. Sequencing was done on a sample of peripheral blood.

The CDR3 coding sequence is TGTGCCAGCAGTCCAGATTTCGGGTTCTCCTACGAGCAGTACTTC. Protein: CASSPDFGFSYEQYF. This chain joins TRBV6-5 and TRBJ2-7; D not certain. CDR1 is MNHEY, CDR2 SVGAGI, per germline. The CDR3 extends over 15 amino acids. The ends were cut back, 5 bases at V and 0 bases at J, with 14 bases in the middle.